Given below is one TCR beta chain in context. What it binds is unknown. This entry is derived from a study of CD4 T cells in relation to SARS-CoV-2 and coronaviruses. Study context: ViraFEST: approximately 10-day antigen culture of PBMCs, then TCR beta CDR3 sequencing.

Germline assignment: CDR1 LGHNA and CDR2 YNFKEQ. This CDR3 contains 13 residues. Trimming took 0 bases from V and 4 from J, leaving 4 bases between them. Naive and memory CD4+ T cells were cultured with CEF, then survey-sequenced. Sequencing was performed with immunoSEQ multiplex PCR; in TCRdb, only in-frame clones are kept and a portion is missing. Here the sample spans around 41,000 clones, about 80% being singletons. Sequencing used naive CD4+ T cells from PBMCs, cultured in vitro. Noted subset: naive CD4+ T cells isolated by negative enrichment. This sequence was found in an adult with COVID-19. This rearrangement joins TRBV4-2 to TRBJ2-1; D is unresolved. The CDR3 DNA follows: TGTGCCAGCAGCCAAGAACTATACAATGAGCAGTTCTTC. Protein product: CASSQELYNEQFF.